The source of this T cell receptor beta chain is a study of cytomegalovirus exposure and HLA in healthy donors (dated by TCRdb to 2017 to 2019). Context from the whole study: According to an earlier analysis of 587 of the donors, about 179 million T cells yielded 95 million to 140 million unique TCR beta sequences and 276 Gb of sequence data. Approximately 300 gigabases of sequencing data and around 85 million unique TCR sequences made up an early release that covered 640 HLA-typed donors. The genetic ancestry cluster associated with self-reported Caucasian donors included around four fifths of the 350 to 500 genotyped donors. The study aimed to test whether cataloging public T cell receptors could reveal signatures of past pathogen exposure. The study profiled the T cell repertoires of about 720 subjects by immunosequencing and related them to cytomegalovirus serostatus. In addition to the first cohort of around 670 subjects, a separate validation cohort of some 120 different subjects was used. High-throughput TCR immunosequencing, statistical association of individual TCRs with disease status, and machine learning were combined to predict cytomegalovirus infection status. A later analysis re-analyzed previously published TCR beta repertoires from 600 to 850 donors and added high-resolution HLA genotyping to study TCR occurrence patterns. The later analysis used no new phenotypic data to find candidate immune exposures, relying instead on TCR beta sequences and their occurrence across donors. An earlier analysis of 587 of the donors used high-throughput TCR beta sequencing to judge whether each TCR beta V gene segment behaved as functional or pseudogenic. Donor age, sex, ethnicity and CMV serostatus were collected together with the repertoire data. In a later genetic analysis, genome-wide SNP genotypes for about 65% of the roughly 670 donors were used, and that subset was treated as a discovery cohort. Every discovery cohort repertoire had been produced on one sequencing platform. Both class I and class II loci were covered by HLA typing, at four-digit resolution. The number of typed donors differed by locus: about 620-640 for A, B, C, DRB1 and DQB1; some 540 for DQA1; approximately 600 for DPA1; and some 430 for DPB1. Several DR-DQ haplotypes were treated as single units for association and clustering because of strong linkage in the cohort. Across about 370 genotyped donors of the cohort, an average of approximately 200,000 unique TCR beta nucleotide sequences per donor were sequenced, and roughly 20% of those sequences were non-productive.

Results and caveats for the whole study, not just this receptor: Immune exposure information for the cohort was limited to CMV serostatus. Strong co-occurrence of HLA alleles, especially DR and DQ, made assigning TCR associations to individual alleles difficult. Most TCR sequences were observed very rarely across donors, whereas some public TCRs were present in many individuals. Because counts were too low, seventeen rarely observed V segments, including chromosome 9 orphons, were left out of the earlier analysis of 587 of the donors. A few of the identified cytomegalovirus-associated TCR beta chains were confirmed in vitro to be specific for cytomegalovirus antigens. Linkage disequilibrium might explain the correlated functional status among segregating V segments, but an unknown experimental factor could not be ruled out. In a later analysis, most CMV-associated TCR beta chains were found to appear HLA-restricted, with HLA associations seemingly driven largely by CMV exposure. A total of 150 to 200 TCR beta chains were listed by the study as associated with cytomegalovirus. According to a later analysis, parvovirus B19, influenza, CMV and Epstein-Barr virus appeared linked to several top co-occurrence clusters. Cytomegalovirus status was reported to be diagnosed by the classifier with high specificity and sensitivity in both the original and validation cohorts. V-gene and J-gene trimming of TCR beta chains was associated with a missense DCLRE1C variant in a later genetic analysis, and the association was replicated in an independent cohort. A later analysis associated 16,951 TCR beta sequences with specific HLA alleles at a false discovery rate of 0.05. A further reported finding was that TCR beta sequences accurately predicted the HLA-A and HLA-B alleles for most subjects in the first cohort. In a later analysis, TCR association rates were found to vary across HLA loci, with the most associated TCRs seen for DRB1 alleles and the fewest for HLA-C alleles. Because HLA typing was missing for some donors at each locus, association tests included only the typed subset. The authors suggested that the approach could potentially be extended to other disease states and immunological phenotypes. Compared with the approximately 720-donor mean, donors in an Asian-associated ancestry cluster had fewer N-insertions in productive TCRs, according to a later genetic analysis. A later analysis found that HLA-associated TCR beta chains were more clonally expanded and had lower generation probabilities than equally common non-associated chains. In this cohort, only TCR beta chains were sequenced, and detectable features were limited by the absence of alpha or paired-chain data. Some IMGT-functional V segments, including TRBV6-2 and TRBV6-3, could not be distinguished by the 87-base-pair reads and were therefore excluded. A cluster of highly shared sequence variants was judged likely to represent a technical artifact of the sequencing pipeline. Broadly in line with IMGT annotations, most TCR beta V segments showed up in productive rearrangements about 90% or about 30% of the time in an earlier analysis of several hundred of the donors. Roughly uniform sequencing depth across donors was assumed in presence/absence analyses, although this assumption may not hold.

Library preparation employed the immunoSEQ multiplex PCR assay. The multiplex PCR relied on a mix of 60 forward primers for TCR Vbeta segments and 13 reverse primers for TCR Jbeta segments. A multiplex PCR assay on genomic DNA amplified the CDR3 region of rearranged TCR beta genes. On the Illumina HiSeq System, the amplified TCR beta libraries were sequenced as 87-base-pair reads. The paper's data handling went like this. Across the 670 or so repertoires, a later analysis counted 80 million or so unique TCR beta chains, 8.5 million to 12 million of which were shared by at least two donors. Raw reads were error-corrected and collapsed into unique sequences with a nearest-neighbor algorithm that merged closely related sequences to remove PCR and sequencing errors. To assign V, D and J gene segments, CDR3 sequences were aligned to IMGT reference sequences. For a sequence to be retained, a match of at least six nucleotides was required to both a V gene segment and a J gene segment. A rearrangement was called productive if the CDR3 had no stop codons and remained in frame with V and J, and every other rearrangement was called non-productive. Following IMGT convention, CDR3 was defined as the stretch from the second conserved V-encoded cysteine up to the conserved J-encoded phenylalanine. The earlier analysis of about 500 of the donors excluded sequences that lacked an unambiguous match to a single V gene segment. An earlier analysis of fewer than 650 of the donors classified V segments as functional when productive rearrangements were above 56.7% and as segregating when the standard deviation between donors was above 5%. A statistical classification framework was developed to diagnose cytomegalovirus status using the catalog of TCR beta chain sequences. In a later analysis, TCR nucleotide sequences were compared against IMGT/GENE-DB human TR gene sequences so that V and J genes could be assigned. In a later analysis, CDR3 sequences and most-parsimonious VDJ recombination scenarios were assigned using the TCRdist pipeline. In a later analysis, each TCR beta chain was defined by its CDR3 amino acid sequence together with its V-gene family, and reads without a unique V-gene family were excluded. As a way to deal with suspected cross-contamination and a sequencing artifact, a later analysis dropped nearly 600 nucleotide sequences that were highly shared and had low generation probability. A later analysis calculated a clonal expansion index for each public chain from normalized within-repertoire ranks of inferred template counts. In a later analysis, generation probabilities were computed with a VDJ recombination model fitted to out-of-frame rearrangements, and the resulting probabilities were checked against IGoR. In a later analysis, TCR-TCR, TCR-HLA and TCR-CMV co-occurrence was scored with hypergeometric tests, and a repertoire-size bias correction was applied to TCR pairs. False discovery rates were estimated in a later analysis by permuting HLA or CMV assignments 20 times. A later analysis grouped co-occurring TCRs with DBSCAN, adding TCRdist sequence similarity when clustering within HLA-allele-positive subsets. For co-occurrence clustering, repertoires with fewer than 30,000 or more than 120,000 public chains were excluded, along with several repertoires with anomalous nucleotide sharing. TCRdb mirrors the immuneACCESS table, restricted to in-frame sequences. Some clones are absent from its copies; in checked studies, under half trace to an unresolved V gene, and the reason for the others is unknown. Clone size and V and J calls were adopted from that table, with D and trimming inferred from the DNA. The sample has some 71,000 clones on record, around 76% of them singletons. 22% of the sample is in the top ten clones.

This clone was counted once. What this receptor recognizes is not known. Per-nucleotide qualities are absent, and no much larger clonotype sits a single base away. In total, 630 or so healthy bone marrow donors made up the cohort. At the time of sampling, all cohort members were nominally healthy, though unrecorded immune exposures were likely present. The donor was CMV seropositive and belonged to the group of more than 250 seropositive cohort members. A peripheral blood sample was collected from each donor, and TCR beta sequencing was performed on peripheral blood mononuclear cells. The Qiagen DNeasy Blood Extraction Kit was used to extract genomic DNA from the blood cell samples. Trimming leaves V shorter by 1 base and J shorter by 3 bases, with the junction holding 5 bases beyond the gene matches. CDR1 and CDR2 were assigned from the germline V gene (reference sequence) as LNHNV and YYDKDF. There are 15 amino acids in the CDR3, from cysteine to phenylalanine inclusive. Only CDR3 DNA is held: 45 bases, read in frame from base 1.

The V and J segments used are TRBV15 and TRBJ1-1; 7 middle bases align to TRBD1. The clonotype comes from a woman in her 30s in good health and CMV-seropositive. Sequenced input: PBMCs. The CDR3: CATSRGFRGDTEAFF. Read as DNA, the sequence is TGTGCCACCAGCAGAGGGTTCAGGGGGGACACTGAAGCTTTCTTT.